The T cell receptor (beta chain) described here comes from a study of blood T cell repertoires in COVID-19. Study details: PBMCs, B-cell-depleted T cells, or T cells were the source of the cDNA or gDNA that made up the material.

In Seattle, patients joined the study during active infection and were tracked longitudinally. The CDR3 extends over 12 amino acids. V gave up 5 bases and J gave up 3 bases, with 8 bases separating them. Germline CDR1 SGHVS, CDR2 FQNEAQ. Authors' methods: Amplifying reference gene primers gave estimates of nucleated cell counts. Sequenced by immunoSEQ multiplex PCR; TCRdb stores in-frame clones only, minus some. V, J and clone size are those of that table, while D and trimming were read from the DNA. The table lists around 470,000 clones, approximately 92% of them singletons. This sequence joins TRBV7-8 and TRBJ2-7, with D perhaps TRBD1 (5 bases). The TCR sequence derives from a man between 18 and 29 years old with COVID-19, enrolled during active disease. The source material was peripheral blood. The CDR3: CASSHDSYEQYF. CDR3 in DNA: TGTGCCAGCAGCCATGACAGCTACGAGCAGTACTTC.